The 31 T cell receptor beta chains listed next were all sequenced from one sample in a study of CD4 and CD8 cells across lung adenocarcinoma regions. TCRdb used MiXCR to reprocess the PCR reads, holding one entry per CDR3 protein. The sample yields approximately 10,000 distinct CDR3 sequences, roughly 49% seen once. Sequenced sample: CD8+ T cells from the margin of a lung tumor. All receptors derive from a male donor with lung adenocarcinoma. The CD4 and CD8 labels of this study may be unreliable.

This chain joins TRBV27 and TRBJ2-5; the match to TRBD2 covers 9 bases. The V gene end was trimmed by 6 bases and the J gene end by 0 bases; junction bases not matched to a gene: 14. The CDR3 covers 18 residues. In germline, CDR1 is MNHEY, CDR2 SMNVEV (reference sequence). Here the CDR3 reads CASRPGGSGGRDQETQYF. The DNA for the CDR3 is TGTGCCAGCAGGCCTGGGGGGAGCGGGGGGCGTGACCAAGAGACCCAGTACTTC.

This CDR3 is CASSFLSRDRFEDRDEQFF. Written as DNA, the CDR3 is TGTGCCAGCAGTTTCCTGTCCCGGGACAGGTTCGAGGATAGGGATGAGCAGTTCTTC. This chain connects TRBV27 to TRBJ2-1; 8 bases are shared with TRBD1. V lost 3 bases, J lost 8 bases, and 21 bases stayed unmatched. CDR1 is MNHEY, CDR2 SMNVEV, per germline (reference sequence). CDR3 size: 19 residues.

The rearrangement joins TRBV6-2 or TRBV6-3 to TRBJ2-4, with no clear D. The CDR3 is 14 amino acids. Per germline, CDR1 MNHEY and CDR2 SVGEGT. V gave up 4 bases and J gave up 0 bases, with 7 bases separating them. CDR3 region: CASSSPLAKNIQYF. In nucleotides, the CDR3 is TGTGCCAGCAGTTCCCCCCTAGCCAAAAACATTCAGTACTTC.

The J gene is TRBJ1-6, the V gene TRBV6-5; possible D gene TRBD1, 6 bases. The germline V gene encodes CDR1 MNHEY and CDR2 SVGAGI. V was clipped by 4 bases and J by 0 bases, with 13 bases between them. This CDR3 is 17 amino acids long. The CDR3, as DNA: TGTGCCAGCAGTTTACTAGGACAGAGCTCCTATAATTCACCCCTCCACTTT. Its translation is CASSLLGQSSYNSPLHF.

About this clonotype itself: A read error may account for a junction end that differs from germline. The V call is TRBV5-1, the J call TRBJ2-3, with D possibly TRBD2 on 7 matching bases. CDR1 and CDR2 from the germline V gene are SGHRS and YFSETQ. This CDR3 has 13 amino acids. DNA for the CDR3: TGCGCCAGCAGCGGAGCGGGACAAGAGACCCAGTACTTT. Amino acid sequence: CASSGAGQETQYF.

As concerns this clonotype: One end of the junction varies from germline; a read error may be responsible. The chain recombines TRBV6-1 with TRBJ2-3; possibly TRBD2 for D (6 bases). This CDR3 comprises 15 residues. Germline V lookup: CDR1 MNHNS, CDR2 SASEGT. CDR3 coding DNA: TGTGCCAGCAACATAGAGACTGGCGGGACCGATACGCAGTTTTTT. Its protein product is CASNIETGGTDTQFF.

This clonotype has ten or more counts. V and J are TRBV4-1 and TRBJ2-1; 9 bases are a match to TRBD1. This CDR3 has 15 amino acids. Germline CDR1 MGHRA, CDR2 YSYEKL. Trimming at V came to 1 base and at J to 8 bases, leaving 6 bases not matched to a gene. The DNA of the CDR3 is TGCGCCAGCAGCCAAGGGGACAGGGTATTCCATGAGCAGTTCTTC. Amino acid sequence: CASSQGDRVFHEQFF.

This clonotype has ten or more counts. The rearrangement joins TRBV6-1 to TRBJ1-2, with D possibly being TRBD1 (6 bases). The CDR3 is made up of 14 amino acids. The V gene's germline CDR1 is MNHNS and CDR2 SASEGT. V lost 2 bases and J lost 8, with 15 bases in between. DNA of the CDR3: TGTGCCAGCAGTGAAACTTGGGGGGCTGGCGGCTACACCTTC. It is translated as CASSETWGAGGYTF.

Details on this clonotype: Being one base from a much bigger clone, this may be a read error. V usage is TRBV6-1 and J usage is TRBJ1-4, with D possibly TRBD1 on 6 matching bases. The CDR3 runs to 15 residues. Trimming cost V 2 bases and J 9 bases, with 16 bases left between them. Germline CDR1 MNHNS, CDR2 SASEGT. CDR3 sequence (DNA): TGTGCCAGCAGTGAATGGGTGAACAGGGTTCAAAAACTGTTTTTT. Protein sequence: CASSEWVNRVQKLFF.

Many counts were recorded for this clonotype. The chain employs TRBV6-1 and TRBJ1-2; perhaps TRBD1 as D (5 bases). Trimming cost V 7 bases and J 4 bases, with 19 bases left between them. CDR1 and CDR2 from the germline V gene are MNHNS and SASEGT. The CDR3 length is 15 residues. DNA for the CDR3: TGTGCCAGCATGGGGGGGAGCCCGGGAATCTATGGCTACACCTTC. Its protein is CASMGGSPGIYGYTF.

By share, this clonotype counts as medium-sized (0.01 to 0.1%). This sequence joins TRBV11-2 and TRBJ2-5, with no clear D. Deletions cut 1 base from V and 5 bases from J, with 8 bases between. Germline V lookup: CDR1 SGHAT, CDR2 FQNNGV. The CDR3 covers 13 residues. As DNA, the CDR3 is TGTGCCAGCAGCTTAGGTGTCGGGGAGACCCAGTACTTC. Translating it yields CASSLGVGETQYF.

The chain joins TRBV14 to TRBJ2-1, with D possibly called TRBD1 or TRBD2 (7 bases each). The J call may be wrong; the DNA end is better matched by TRBJ2-5. The CDR3 totals 14 residues. Germline CDR1 SGHDN, CDR2 FVKESK. The CDR3 reads CASSQNRGGETQYF. CDR3 DNA: TGTGCCAGCAGCCAAAACAGGGGAGGGGAGACCCAGTACTTC.

This clonotype counts as medium-sized (0.01 to 0.1%). The J gene is TRBJ2-3, the V gene TRBV6-5; D is ambiguous. The CDR3 is made up of 13 amino acids. CDR1 is MNHEY, CDR2 SVGAGI, per germline. Trimming took off 0 bases at V and 8 bases at J, with 9 bases between the two ends. The CDR3 protein is CASSYSKATTQYF. The CDR3 coding sequence is TGTGCCAGCAGTTACTCCAAGGCCACTACGCAGTATTTT.

This clonotype is labeled as medium-sized. The V and J genes are TRBV7-2 and TRBJ2-1; TRBD1 agrees at 7 bases. This CDR3 region has 16 residues. The V gene's germline CDR1 is SGHTA and CDR2 FQGNSA. The V gene end was trimmed by 5 bases and the J gene end by 0 bases; junction bases not matched to a gene: 7. The CDR3 nucleotides are TGTGCCAGCAGCGCAGACAGGGATCCCTCCTACAATGAGCAGTTCTTC. Protein product: CASSADRDPSYNEQFF.

The rearrangement links TRBV27 to TRBJ2-3; the D gene could be TRBD1 or TRBD2 (5 bases each). Germline CDR1 is MNHEY and CDR2 is SMNVEV (reference sequence). This CDR3 spans 15 amino acids. Trimming removed 1 base from V and 3 bases from J, with 11 bases in between. CDR3 in amino acids: CASSLWGSETDTQYF. Written as DNA, the CDR3 is TGTGCCAGCAGTTTATGGGGGTCAGAAACAGATACGCAGTATTTT.

About this clonotype itself: A single base separates this from a much larger clone, so it may be a read error. J is TRBJ1-2 and V is TRBV6-1; 9 positions match TRBD1. With V trimmed by 7 bases and J by 12 bases, 15 bases remained unmatched. The CDR3 spans 14 residues. The germline CDR1 and CDR2 sequences are MNHNS and SASEGT. The CDR3 sequence is CASTRVQGASGHTF. CDR3 nucleotide sequence: TGTGCCAGCACGAGGGTACAGGGGGCAAGCGGCCACACCTTC.

V gene TRBV9 combines with J gene TRBJ2-5; the D call may be TRBD1 or TRBD2 (5 bases each). V lost 2 bases and J 5 bases, leaving 16 bases between the germline ends. The length of the CDR3 is 15 residues. The germline gives CDR1 SGDLS, CDR2 YYNGEE. CDR3 in DNA: TGTGCCAGCAGCGTTGTGGGGCCGGGGTCTGAGACCCAGTACTTC. This codes for CASSVVGPGSETQYF.

The CDR3, as DNA: TGCAGTGCTAGGCCGGGGGGCGGGGGGGCGGTTACGCAGTATTTT. This sequence encodes CSARPGGGGAVTQYF. The J gene is TRBJ2-3, the V gene TRBV20-1, with 9 bases matching TRBD2. With V trimmed by 3 bases and J by 8 bases, 12 bases remained unmatched. The germline CDR1 and CDR2 sequences are DFQATT and SNEGSKA (reference sequence). The CDR3 runs to 15 residues.

The V call is TRBV20-1, the J call TRBJ2-7, with no clear D. This CDR3 is built from 12 residues. Germline CDR1 is DFQATT and CDR2 is SNEGSKA (reference sequence). Trimming pared 6 bases from V and 3 bases from J, leaving 12 bases between. In DNA, the CDR3 is TGCAGTGCCAAAGACAACATCTACGAGCAGTACTTC. Protein sequence: CSAKDNIYEQYF.

This clonotype has ten or more counts. The rearrangement uses TRBV10-3 and TRBJ2-3, with D possibly called TRBD1 or TRBD2 (5 bases each). The CDR3 runs 12 residues. Trimming removed 11 bases at V and 6 bases at J, with 15 bases between. Germline-derived CDR1 and CDR2 are ENHRY and SYGVKD. The CDR3 coding sequence is TGTGCCGTCCCTCCGGGACGTGATACGCAGTATTTT. Protein: CAVPPGRDTQYF.

This clonotype occurred a few times. No conserved phenylalanine or tryptophan ends this CDR3, so it is likely a read error. No DNA is shown, since the ends of the CDR3 on it are uncertain; the CDR3 is the one TCRdb lists. The chain has TRBV10-3 and TRBJ1-6. The CDR3 is 8 residues long, counting both termini. Germline loops: CDR1 ENHRY, CDR2 SYGVKD. The CDR3 loop is CANLRSGV.

This clonotype is medium-sized by share. The chain carries TRBV27 and TRBJ2-5, with a possible D match to TRBD1 (6 bases). The CDR3 sequence is 14 residues long. Germline V gives CDR1 MNHEY, CDR2 SMNVEV (reference sequence). V lost 5 bases to trimming and J lost 4 bases, with 14 bases between them. The CDR3 DNA follows: TGTGCCAGCAGTGCCGACAGGTTCCGAGAGACCCAGTACTTC. Amino acid sequence: CASSADRFRETQYF.

V gene TRBV30 combines with J gene TRBJ2-1, with 11 nucleotides matching TRBD2. Per germline, CDR1 GTSNPN and CDR2 SVGIG (reference sequence). The CDR3 is made up of 14 amino acids. The V and J ends lost 3 bases and 10 bases, in that order; junction bases with no gene match: 8. The CDR3 is CAWRVAGGIGEQFF. For the CDR3, the DNA is TGTGCCTGGAGGGTAGCGGGGGGGATTGGGGAGCAGTTCTTC. The variable domain in full, completed from reference TRBV30 and TRBJ2-1, reads SQTIHQWPATLVQPVGSPLSLECTVEGTSNPNLYWYRQAAGRGLQLLFYSVGIGQISSEVPQNLSASRPQDRQFILSSKKLLLSDSGFYLCAWRVAGGIGEQFFGPGTRLTVL.

The chain is built from TRBV6-4 and TRBJ2-3, with 11 bases that match TRBD2. The trim removed 0 bases at V and 4 bases at J, leaving 0 bases unmatched. This CDR3 is built from 15 residues. Looked up from germline, CDR1 is MRHNA and CDR2 is SNTAGT. The CDR3 region is CASSDSSGGADTQYF. In nucleotides, the CDR3 is TGTGCCAGCAGTGACTCTAGCGGGGGGGCAGATACGCAGTATTTT.

This clonotype was recorded many times. The chain carries TRBV10-3 and TRBJ2-1; 15 bases line up with TRBD2. V dropped 0 bases and J dropped 7; count of bases not matched to a gene: 7. Germline V lookup: CDR1 ENHRY, CDR2 SYGVKD. CDR3 length: 18 residues. CDR3 sequence reads: CAISESHGGTSGRNEQFF. The CDR3 bases are TGTGCCATCAGTGAGTCCCACGGCGGGACTAGCGGGAGGAATGAGCAGTTCTTC.

V usage is TRBV11-3 and J usage is TRBJ2-1, with 10 bases lining up with TRBD1. The J call could be wrong; TRBJ2-7 is a better fit for the DNA end. The germline gives CDR1 SGHNT, CDR2 YENEEA. The CDR3 contains 15 residues. The DNA of the CDR3 is TGTGCCAGCAGCTCCCGGGACAGGGGAAACAATGAGCAGTACTTC. Encoded protein: CASSSRDRGNNEQYF.

The V gene is TRBV7-2, the J gene TRBJ2-1, with 12 bases lining up with TRBD2. Trimming cost V 7 bases and J 6 bases; bases outside gene matches: 10. This CDR3 contains 16 residues. Germline V gene sequence: CDR1 SGHTA, CDR2 FQGNSA. The CDR3 nucleotides read TGTGCCAGCACACAAAGACTAGCGGGAGTTCGCAATGAGCAGTTCTTC. This sequence encodes CASTQRLAGVRNEQFF.

The chain couples TRBV6-5 to TRBJ2-3, with 15 nucleotides matching TRBD2. V was pared by 4 bases and J by 11 bases, with 10 bases of the junction left unmatched. Looked up from germline, CDR1 is MNHEY and CDR2 is SVGAGI. This CDR3 contains 16 residues. The CDR3 spells CASSLGLAGGVGEQYF. The CDR3 DNA follows: TGTGCCAGCAGTTTGGGACTAGCGGGAGGCGTTGGCGAGCAGTATTTT.

As concerns this clonotype: Since a much larger clone is just one base distant, this may be a read error. The chain has TRBV6-1 and TRBJ2-1, with 8 bases matching TRBD1. This CDR3 region has 13 residues. Germline CDR1 MNHNS, CDR2 SASEGT. V lost 5 bases and J lost 10; bases outside the gene matches: 7. The CDR3 region is CASSLTGDGEQFF. CDR3 sequence (DNA): TGTGCCAGCAGTCTGACAGGGGATGGCGAGCAGTTCTTC.

A few counts support this clonotype. The V gene is TRBV6-1, the J gene TRBJ2-1; 16 positions agree with TRBD2. The CDR3 is 17 residues long. J was trimmed by 4 bases and V by 6 bases; bases with no gene match: 6. From germline, CDR1 is MNHNS and CDR2 SASEGT. The CDR3 sequence: CASRTGLAGGPYNEQFF. In DNA form, the CDR3 reads TGTGCCAGCAGGACGGGACTAGCGGGGGGGCCGTACAATGAGCAGTTCTTC.

The chain employs TRBV10-3 and TRBJ1-1; D is undetermined. There are 14 residues in the CDR3. V dropped 7 bases and J dropped 2 bases, with 14 bases sitting between them. Germline V gene sequence: CDR1 ENHRY, CDR2 SYGVKD. Here the CDR3 reads CAIKVSGPNTEAFF. In DNA, the CDR3 is TGTGCCATCAAGGTTTCCGGGCCCAACACTGAAGCTTTCTTT.